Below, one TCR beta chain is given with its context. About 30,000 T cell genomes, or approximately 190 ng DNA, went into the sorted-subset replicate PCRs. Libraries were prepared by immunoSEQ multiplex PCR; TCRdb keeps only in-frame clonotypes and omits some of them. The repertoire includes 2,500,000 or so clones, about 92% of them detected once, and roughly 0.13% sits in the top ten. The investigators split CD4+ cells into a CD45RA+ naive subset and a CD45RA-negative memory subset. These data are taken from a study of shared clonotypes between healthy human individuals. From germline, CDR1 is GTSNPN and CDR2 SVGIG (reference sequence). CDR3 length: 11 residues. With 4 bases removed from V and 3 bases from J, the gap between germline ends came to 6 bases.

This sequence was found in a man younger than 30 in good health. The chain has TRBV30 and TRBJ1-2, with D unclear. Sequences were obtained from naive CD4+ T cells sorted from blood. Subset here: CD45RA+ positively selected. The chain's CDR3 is CAWTDYYGYTF. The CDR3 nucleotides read TGTGCCTGGACGGACTACTATGGCTACACCTTC.